This T cell receptor (beta chain) was sequenced in a study of blood T cell repertoires in COVID-19. Study as a whole: COVID-19 samples, acute and convalescent, were from the United States, Italy and Spain. The cDNA or gDNA used as material had been derived from T cells, B-cell-depleted T cells, or PBMCs.

Germline V lookup: CDR1 DFQATT, CDR2 SNEGSKA (reference sequence). Trimming removed 3 bases from V and 8 bases from J, with 19 bases in between. The CDR3 runs 14 residues. Authors' analysis steps: Reference gene primer amplification in the assay estimated nucleated cell counts. Generated by immunoSEQ multiplex PCR, the TCRdb table keeps only in-frame clones and is missing some. The DNA was the basis for D and trimming; V, J and clone size are from that table. The sample records a few hundred thousand clones, roughly nine tenths being singletons. The chain combines TRBV20-1 with TRBJ1-2, with D maybe TRBD1 (5 bases). The source material was peripheral blood. The receptor's source is a woman in her twenties or thirties with COVID-19, enrolled during active disease. The CDR3 DNA follows: TGCAGTGCTAGTCGGCCGGGGGAGGGGTACGGCTACACCTTC. This sequence encodes CSASRPGEGYGYTF.